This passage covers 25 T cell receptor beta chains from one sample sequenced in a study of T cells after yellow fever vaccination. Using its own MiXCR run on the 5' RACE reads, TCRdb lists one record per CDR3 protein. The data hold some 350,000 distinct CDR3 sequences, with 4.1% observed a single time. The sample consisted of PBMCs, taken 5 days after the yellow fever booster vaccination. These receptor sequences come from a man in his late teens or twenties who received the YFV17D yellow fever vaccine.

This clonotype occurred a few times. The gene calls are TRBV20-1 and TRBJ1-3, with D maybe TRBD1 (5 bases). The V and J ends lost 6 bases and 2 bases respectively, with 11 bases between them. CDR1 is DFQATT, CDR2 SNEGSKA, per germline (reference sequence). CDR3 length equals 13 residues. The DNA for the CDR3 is TGCAGTGCGATCCGGGGGACTGGAAACACCATATATTTT. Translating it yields CSAIRGTGNTIYF.

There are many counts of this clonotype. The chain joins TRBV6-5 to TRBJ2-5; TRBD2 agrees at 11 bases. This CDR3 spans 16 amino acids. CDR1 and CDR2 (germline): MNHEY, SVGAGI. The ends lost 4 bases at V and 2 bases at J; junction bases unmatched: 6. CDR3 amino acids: CASSFGLAGGQETQYF. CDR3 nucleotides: TGTGCCAGCAGTTTTGGCCTAGCGGGGGGACAAGAGACCCAGTACTTC.

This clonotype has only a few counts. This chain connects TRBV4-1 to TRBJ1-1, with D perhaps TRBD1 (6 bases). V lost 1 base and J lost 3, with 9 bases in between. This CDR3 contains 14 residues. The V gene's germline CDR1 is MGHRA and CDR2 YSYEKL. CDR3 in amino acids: CASSQGGGHTEAFF. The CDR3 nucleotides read TGCGCCAGCAGCCAAGGGGGGGGCCACACTGAAGCTTTCTTT.

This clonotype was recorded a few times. The chain's CDR3 is CASSPGRMPINEQFF. The CDR3 nucleotides are TGTGCCAGCTCACCCGGTAGGATGCCCATCAATGAGCAGTTCTTC. This chain connects TRBV18 to TRBJ2-1; unclear D gene. Germline V gives CDR1 KGHSH, CDR2 LQKENI. The CDR3 is 15 residues long. Trimming took off 3 bases at V and 6 bases at J, with 15 bases between the two ends. Variable domain in full (rest from reference TRBV18 and TRBJ2-1): NAGVMQNPRHLVRRRGQEARLRCSPMKGHSHVYWYRQLPEEGLKFMVYLQKENIIDESGMPKERFSAEFPKEGPSILRIQQVVRGDSAAYFCASSPGRMPINEQFFGPGTRLTVL.

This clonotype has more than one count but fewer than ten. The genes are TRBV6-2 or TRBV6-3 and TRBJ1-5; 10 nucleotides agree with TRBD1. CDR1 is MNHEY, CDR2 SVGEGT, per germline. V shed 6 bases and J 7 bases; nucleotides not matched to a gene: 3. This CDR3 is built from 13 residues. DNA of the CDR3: TGTGCCAGCAGGGACAGGGGGGGACAGCCCCAGCATTTT. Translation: CASRDRGGQPQHF.

The CDR3 protein is CASSYQRAYNEQFF. The DNA of the CDR3 is TGTGCCAGCAGTTACCAGCGGGCCTACAATGAGCAGTTCTTC. The chain recombines TRBV6-6 with TRBJ2-1, with D tentatively TRBD2 (6 bases). The CDR3 loop spans 14 amino acids. CDR1 and CDR2 (germline): MNHNY, SVGAGI (reference sequence). V was cut by 2 bases and J by 2 bases, with 7 bases left in between.

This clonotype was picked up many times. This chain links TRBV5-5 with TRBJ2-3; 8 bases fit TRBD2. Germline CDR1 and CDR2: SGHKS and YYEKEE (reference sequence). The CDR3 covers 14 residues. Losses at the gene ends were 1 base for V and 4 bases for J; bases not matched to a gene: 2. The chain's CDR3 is CASSLISGADTQYF. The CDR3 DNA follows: TGTGCCAGCAGCTTGATTAGCGGGGCAGATACGCAGTATTTT. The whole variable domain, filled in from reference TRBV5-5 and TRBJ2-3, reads DAGVTQSPTHLIKTRGQQVTLRCSPISGHKSVSWYQQVLGQGPQFIFQYYEKEERGRGNFPDRFSARQFPNYSSELNVNALLLGDSALYLCASSLISGADTQYFGPGTRLTVL.

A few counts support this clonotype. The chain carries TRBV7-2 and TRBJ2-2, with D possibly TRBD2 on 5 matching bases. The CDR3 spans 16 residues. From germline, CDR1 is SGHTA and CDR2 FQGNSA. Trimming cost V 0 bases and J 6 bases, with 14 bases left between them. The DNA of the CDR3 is TGTGCCAGCAGCTTAGCGATGGCGGGCTCTTCCGGGGAGCTGTTTTTT. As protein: CASSLAMAGSSGELFF.

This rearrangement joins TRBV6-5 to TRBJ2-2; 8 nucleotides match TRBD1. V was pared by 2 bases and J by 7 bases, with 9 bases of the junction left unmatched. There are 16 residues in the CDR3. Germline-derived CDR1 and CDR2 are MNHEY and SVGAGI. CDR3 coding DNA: TGTGCCAGCAGTTACCCGCAGGGGGCAGGCCTCGGGGAGCTGTTTTTT. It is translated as CASSYPQGAGLGELFF.

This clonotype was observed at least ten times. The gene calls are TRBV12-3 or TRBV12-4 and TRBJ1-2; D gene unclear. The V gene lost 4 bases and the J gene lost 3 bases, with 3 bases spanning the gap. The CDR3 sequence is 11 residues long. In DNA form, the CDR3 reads TGTGCCAGCAGTTATGACTATGGCTACACCTTC. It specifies CASSYDYGYTF.

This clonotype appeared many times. CDR3 coding DNA: TGCGCCAGCAGCTTGGGGACAGGCCAAGGAGCGGGGACCCAGTACTTC. Protein: CASSLGTGQGAGTQYF. The genes are TRBV5-1 and TRBJ2-5, with a tentative D call TRBD1 (7 bases). Trimming pared 0 bases from V and 7 bases from J, leaving 19 bases between. Germline lookup yields CDR1 SGHRS and CDR2 YFSETQ. CDR3 size: 16 residues.

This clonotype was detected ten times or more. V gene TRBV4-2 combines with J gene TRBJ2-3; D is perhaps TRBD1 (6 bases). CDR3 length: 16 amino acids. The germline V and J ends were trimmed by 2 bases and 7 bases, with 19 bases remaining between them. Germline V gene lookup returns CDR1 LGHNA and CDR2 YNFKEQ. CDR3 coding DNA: TGTGCCAGCAGCCAAAAAGGGGGACCGGACCGTTATACGCAGTATTTT. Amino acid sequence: CASSQKGGPDRYTQYF.

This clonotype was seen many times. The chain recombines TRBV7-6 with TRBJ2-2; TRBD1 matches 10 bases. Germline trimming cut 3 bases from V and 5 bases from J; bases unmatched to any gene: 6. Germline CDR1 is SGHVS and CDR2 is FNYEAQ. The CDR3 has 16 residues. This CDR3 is CASSFLWTGGTGELFF. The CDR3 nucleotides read TGTGCCAGCAGCTTTCTGTGGACAGGGGGAACCGGGGAGCTGTTTTTT.

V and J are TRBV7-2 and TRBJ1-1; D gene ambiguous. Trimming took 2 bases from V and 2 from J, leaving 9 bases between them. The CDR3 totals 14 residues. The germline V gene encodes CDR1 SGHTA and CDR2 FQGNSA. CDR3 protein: CASSLHSTNTEAFF. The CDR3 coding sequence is TGTGCCAGCAGCTTACACAGCACCAACACTGAAGCTTTCTTT. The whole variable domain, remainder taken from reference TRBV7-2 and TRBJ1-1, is GAGVSQSPSNKVTEKGKDVELRCDPISGHTALYWYRQSLGQGLEFLIYFQGNSAPDKSGLPSDRFSAERTGGSVSTLTIQRTQQEDSAVYLCASSLHSTNTEAFFGQGTRLTVV.

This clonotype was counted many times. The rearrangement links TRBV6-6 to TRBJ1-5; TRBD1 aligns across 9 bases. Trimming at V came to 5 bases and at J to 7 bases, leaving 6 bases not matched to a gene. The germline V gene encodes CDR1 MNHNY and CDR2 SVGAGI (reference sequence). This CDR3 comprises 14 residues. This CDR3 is CASSQTGGRQPQHF. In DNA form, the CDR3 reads TGTGCCAGCAGTCAGACAGGGGGAAGGCAGCCCCAGCATTTT.

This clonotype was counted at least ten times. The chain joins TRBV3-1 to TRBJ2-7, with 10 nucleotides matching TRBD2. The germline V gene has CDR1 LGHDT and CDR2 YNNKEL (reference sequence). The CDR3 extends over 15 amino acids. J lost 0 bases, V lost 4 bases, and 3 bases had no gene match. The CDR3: CASSPGLAVSYEQYV. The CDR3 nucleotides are TGTGCCAGCAGCCCTGGACTAGCGGTCTCCTACGAGCAGTACGTC.

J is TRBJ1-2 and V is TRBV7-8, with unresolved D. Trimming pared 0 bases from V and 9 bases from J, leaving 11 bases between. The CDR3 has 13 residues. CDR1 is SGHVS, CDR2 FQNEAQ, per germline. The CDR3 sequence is CASSLADPTRYTF. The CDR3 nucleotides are TGTGCCAGCAGCTTAGCGGACCCGACCCGCTACACCTTC.

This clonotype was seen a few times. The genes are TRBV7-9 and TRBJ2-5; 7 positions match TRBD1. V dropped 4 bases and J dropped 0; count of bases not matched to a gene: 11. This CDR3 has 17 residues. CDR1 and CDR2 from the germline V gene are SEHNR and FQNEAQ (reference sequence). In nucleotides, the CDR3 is TGTGCCAGCAGCTCCTTCGGTGAGGGGGCCTACCAAGAGACCCAGTACTTC. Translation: CASSSFGEGAYQETQYF.

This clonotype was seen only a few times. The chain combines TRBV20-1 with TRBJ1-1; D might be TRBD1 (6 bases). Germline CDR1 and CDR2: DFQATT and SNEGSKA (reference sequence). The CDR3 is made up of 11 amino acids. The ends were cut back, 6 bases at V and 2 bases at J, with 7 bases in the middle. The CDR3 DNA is TGCAGTGCGGGACACAACACTGAAGCTTTCTTT. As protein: CSAGHNTEAFF.

The CDR3 DNA reads TGTGCCAGCAGGACAGGAACGGCCTACGAGCAGTACGTC. Amino acids: CASRTGTAYEQYV. V and J are TRBV6-2 or TRBV6-3 and TRBJ2-7; perhaps TRBD1 as D (6 bases). CDR1 is MNHEY, CDR2 SVGEGT, per germline. This CDR3 comprises 13 residues. V was shortened by 6 bases and J by 2 bases, with 11 bases between the two germline ends.

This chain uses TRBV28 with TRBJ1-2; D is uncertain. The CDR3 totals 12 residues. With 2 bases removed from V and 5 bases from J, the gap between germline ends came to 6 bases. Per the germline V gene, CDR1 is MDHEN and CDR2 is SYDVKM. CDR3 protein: CASSLDRYGYTF. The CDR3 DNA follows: TGTGCCAGCAGTTTAGACCGGTATGGCTACACCTTC.

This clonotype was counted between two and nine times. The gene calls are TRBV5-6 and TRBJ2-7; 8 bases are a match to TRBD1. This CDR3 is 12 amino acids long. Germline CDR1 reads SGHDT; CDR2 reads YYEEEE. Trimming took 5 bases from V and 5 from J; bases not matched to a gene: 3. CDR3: CASRAGGDEQYV. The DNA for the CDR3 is TGTGCCAGCAGGGCAGGGGGCGACGAGCAGTACGTC.

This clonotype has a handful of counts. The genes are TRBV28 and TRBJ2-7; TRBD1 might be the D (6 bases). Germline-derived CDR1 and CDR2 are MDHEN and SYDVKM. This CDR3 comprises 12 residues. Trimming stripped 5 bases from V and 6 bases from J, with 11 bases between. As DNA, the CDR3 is TGTGCCAGCAGTAATACAGGGCTCGAGCAGTACGTC. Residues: CASSNTGLEQYV.

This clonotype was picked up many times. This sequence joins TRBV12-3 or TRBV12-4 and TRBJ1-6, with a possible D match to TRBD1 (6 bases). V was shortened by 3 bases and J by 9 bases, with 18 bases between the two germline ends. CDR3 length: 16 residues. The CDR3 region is CASSFSPFGGASPLHF. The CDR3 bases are TGTGCCAGCAGTTTCTCCCCTTTTGGGGGGGCTTCACCCCTCCACTTT.

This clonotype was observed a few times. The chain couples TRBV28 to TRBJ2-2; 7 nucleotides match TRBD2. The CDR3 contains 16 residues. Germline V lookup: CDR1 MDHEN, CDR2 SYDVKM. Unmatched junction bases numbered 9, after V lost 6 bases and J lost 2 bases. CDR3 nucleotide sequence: TGTGCCAGCAGCCTATTCCCGGGACTAAACACCGGGGAGCTGTTTTTT. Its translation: CASSLFPGLNTGELFF.